One sample yielded the 26 T cell receptor beta chains listed below, sequenced in a study of T cell repertoires in cytomegalovirus infection. TCRdb re-derived calls from the reads in MiXCR, one entry per CDR3 protein. Here the sample spans approximately 170,000 distinct CDR3 sequences, roughly 14% being singletons. Sequencing was performed on PBMCs. Receptors originate from a human donor in good health (CMV status not recorded). Some clones in this sample may be carry-over from other donors' samples.

This clonotype was seen at least ten times. The V call is TRBV7-6, the J call TRBJ1-2, with 11 bases lining up with TRBD1. Germline lookup yields CDR1 SGHVS and CDR2 FNYEAQ. With 1 base clipped from V and 4 bases from J, the junction kept 5 bases outside the gene matches. The CDR3 loop spans 16 amino acids. The CDR3 sequence is CASSLVVGTGGYGYTF. CDR3 sequence (DNA): TGTGCCAGCAGCTTAGTAGTAGGGACAGGGGGCTATGGCTACACCTTC.

A remark on this clonotype: This could be a read error, since a much larger clone is one nucleotide away. The gene calls are TRBV7-2 and TRBJ1-4; D is uncertain. The CDR3 totals 15 residues. Germline V gives CDR1 SGHTA, CDR2 FQGNSA. V gave up 4 bases and J gave up 2 bases, with 11 bases separating them. The CDR3 loop reads CASSSAGSTNEKLFF. The CDR3 nucleotides read TGTGCCAGCAGCTCCGCTGGGTCGACTAATGAAAAACTGTTTTTT.

This clonotype was detected ten times or more. This chain links TRBV7-2 with TRBJ1-6; 9 nucleotides line up with TRBD1. Looked up from germline, CDR1 is SGHTA and CDR2 is FQGNSA. This CDR3 has 19 amino acids. The V segment lost 2 bases and the J segment 8 bases; nucleotides outside the gene matches: 16. CDR3 sequence (DNA): TGTGCCAGCAGCTTACTGTATCCGACAGGGGGGCGAACTCATTCACCCCTCCACTTT. This codes for CASSLLYPTGGRTHSPLHF.

This clonotype was counted between two and nine times. The chain is built from TRBV7-6 and TRBJ1-2, with D perhaps matching TRBD1 (6 bases). V was cut by 6 bases and J by 8 bases, with 22 bases left in between. CDR3 length equals 15 residues. CDR1 is SGHVS and CDR2 is FNYEAQ in the germline V gene. The chain's CDR3 is CASRTPLRGRGGYTF. In DNA form, the CDR3 reads TGTGCCAGCAGAACACCGCTCCGGGGGCGAGGCGGCTACACCTTC.

The genes are TRBV29-1 and TRBJ1-4; TRBD1 aligns across 7 bases. The J segment lost 7 bases and the V segment lost 7 bases, leaving 9 bases of the junction unmatched. CDR1 is SQVTM and CDR2 is ANQGSEA in the germline V gene. CDR3 length equals 13 residues. The CDR3 loop reads CSAQTGSIEKLFF. As DNA, the CDR3 is TGCAGCGCCCAGACAGGGAGTATTGAAAAACTGTTTTTT.

This clonotype was observed a handful of times. The chain couples TRBV19 to TRBJ2-3; no firm D call. The CDR3 runs 12 residues. Germline V gives CDR1 LNHDA, CDR2 SQIVND (reference sequence). The V end lost 7 bases, the J end lost 9 bases, and 14 bases lay between the germline ends. CDR3 coding DNA: TGTGCCAGTAATCCGACCGGAGAGACGCAGTATTTT. The encoded protein is CASNPTGETQYF. Full variable domain (remainder filled in from reference TRBV19 and TRBJ2-3): DGGITQSPKYLFRKEGQNVTLSCEQNLNHDAMYWYRQDPGQGLRLIYYSQIVNDFQKGDIAEGYSVSREKKESFPLTVTSAQKNPTAFYLCASNPTGETQYFGPGTRLTVL.

In this sample, this clonotype turned up many times. The genes are TRBV7-2 and TRBJ2-7; no clear D. The CDR3 loop spans 13 amino acids. The V gene lost 0 bases and the J gene lost 5 bases, with 8 bases spanning the gap. In germline, CDR1 is SGHTA, CDR2 FQGNSA. Here the CDR3 DNA reads TGTGCCAGCAGCTTAGCAGGCAGCAACGAGCAGTACTTC. Translated, it gives CASSLAGSNEQYF.

This clonotype was seen at least ten times. The rearrangement joins TRBV20-1 to TRBJ1-2, with 7 bases lining up with TRBD1. Per the germline V gene, CDR1 is DFQATT and CDR2 is SNEGSKA (reference sequence). The ends lost 5 bases at V and 3 bases at J; junction bases unmatched: 9. The CDR3 extends over 14 amino acids. The CDR3 reads CSAGGGAWDYGYTF. The CDR3 nucleotides read TGCAGTGCTGGAGGGGGCGCGTGGGACTATGGCTACACCTTC.

Concerning this clonotype: A much larger clone lies a single base off, so this may be a read error. The chain combines TRBV12-3 or TRBV12-4 with TRBJ2-5; tentative D call: TRBD2 (5 bases). This CDR3 has 11 amino acids. CDR3 coding DNA: TGTGCCAGCAGGGGGAGTCAGGCCCAGCACTTC. Encoded protein: CASRGSQAQHF.

This clonotype was found many times. The genes are TRBV10-3 and TRBJ2-3, with D uncertain. From germline, CDR1 is ENHRY and CDR2 SYGVKD. CDR3 length equals 14 residues. V lost 2 bases and J 6 bases, leaving 12 bases between the germline ends. CDR3 residues: CAISEGVLRDTQYF. CDR3 bases: TGTGCCATCAGTGAGGGGGTGCTGAGGGATACGCAGTATTTT.

At least ten counts were recorded for this clonotype. Written as DNA, the CDR3 is TGTGCCAGCAGTTACTTTCAAGATGGAGCTTTCTTT. The encoded protein is CASSYFQDGAFF. The chain recombines TRBV6-6 with TRBJ1-1; no clear D. Germline-derived CDR1 and CDR2 are MNHNY and SVGAGI (reference sequence). V lost 1 base and J 10 bases, leaving 10 bases between the germline ends. The CDR3 consists of 12 residues.

At least ten counts were recorded for this clonotype. The chain couples TRBV28 to TRBJ2-5; 9 bases are shared with TRBD2. The CDR3 spans 17 residues. Germline V gives CDR1 MDHEN, CDR2 SYDVKM. With V trimmed by 1 base and J by 3 bases, 9 bases remained unmatched. The CDR3 region is CASSLYGTSGFKETQYF. The CDR3 DNA follows: TGTGCCAGCAGTTTATATGGTACTAGCGGGTTTAAAGAGACCCAGTACTTC. Using reference TRBV28 and TRBJ2-5 for the parts outside the CDR3, the full variable domain is DVKVTQSSRYLVKRTGEKVFLECVQDMDHENMFWYRQDPGLGLRLIYFSYDVKMKEKGDIPEGYSVSREKKERFSLILESASTNQTSMYLCASSLYGTSGFKETQYFGPGTRLLVL.

Of note for this clonotype: One base away lies a much larger clone, so this may be a sequencing read error. V gene TRBV7-6 combines with J gene TRBJ2-1; D ambiguous. The germline CDR1 and CDR2 sequences are SGHVS and FNYEAQ. V was trimmed by 1 base and J by 8 bases, leaving 3 bases between them. The CDR3 has 11 residues. For the CDR3, the DNA is TGTGCCAGCAGCTTAGACGATGAGCAGTTCTTC. It encodes CASSLDDEQFF.

This clonotype showed up just a few times. V usage is TRBV7-9 and J usage is TRBJ2-4, with 10 nucleotides matching TRBD2. Trimming cost V 5 bases and J 2 bases; bases outside gene matches: 24. The CDR3 is 22 residues long. Per the germline V gene, CDR1 is SEHNR and CDR2 is FQNEAQ (reference sequence). CDR3 sequence reads: CASSRPAAGSGRSGATKNIQYF. CDR3 nucleotide sequence: TGTGCCAGCAGCCGACCGGCGGCGGGTAGCGGGAGGTCGGGGGCTACCAAAAACATTCAGTACTTC.

In its sample, this clonotype was seen a few times. The chain employs TRBV29-1 and TRBJ2-7; D gene uncertain. The CDR3 has 12 residues. Looked up from germline, CDR1 is SQVTM and CDR2 is ANQGSEA. Trimming took 7 bases from V and 5 from J, leaving 15 bases between them. This chain's CDR3 is CSAWGSANEQYF. In DNA, the CDR3 is TGCAGCGCCTGGGGTTCTGCCAACGAGCAGTACTTC.

This clonotype was observed at least ten times. This chain joins TRBV5-6 and TRBJ1-2, with 7 nucleotides matching TRBD1. Germline V lookup: CDR1 SGHDT, CDR2 YYEEEE. This CDR3 has 13 amino acids. Unmatched junction bases numbered 3, after V lost 3 bases and J lost 4 bases. The CDR3 spells CASSSTGSYGYTF. The DNA for the CDR3 is TGTGCCAGCAGCTCGACAGGGAGCTATGGCTACACCTTC.

This clonotype appeared once. This chain connects TRBV12-3 or TRBV12-4 to TRBJ1-5; the D is unclear. Trimming shortened V by 5 bases and J by 5 bases, and 7 bases separated the two germline ends. The CDR3 extends over 12 amino acids. The CDR3 nucleotides read TGTGCCAGCAGTCCTGGTCATCAGCCCCAGCATTTT. It codes for CASSPGHQPQHF.

J is TRBJ1-1 and V is TRBV29-1, with a tentative D call TRBD1 (6 bases). This CDR3 contains 12 residues. Deletions cut 7 bases from V and 6 bases from J, with 15 bases between. Germline loops: CDR1 SQVTM, CDR2 ANQGSEA. The CDR3 bases are TGCAGCGGCTCACAGGGCAGAGCTGAAGCTTTCTTT. It codes for CSGSQGRAEAFF.

The gene calls are TRBV7-9 and TRBJ1-1; no clear D gene. The CDR3 totals 16 residues. Trimming removed 1 base at V and 0 bases at J, with 12 bases between. Germline CDR1 is SEHNR and CDR2 is FQNEAQ (reference sequence). CDR3 DNA sequence: TGTGCCAGCAGCTTAGGTGGTTCCAAGATGAACACTGAAGCTTTCTTT. It translates to CASSLGGSKMNTEAFF. Full variable domain (missing parts from reference TRBV7-9 and TRBJ1-1): DTGVSQNPRHKITKRGQNVTFRCDPISEHNRLYWYRQTLGQGPEFLTYFQNEAQLEKSRLLSDRFSAERPKGSFSTLEIQRTEQGDSAMYLCASSLGGSKMNTEAFFGQGTRLTVV.

This clonotype has just a few counts. This sequence joins TRBV6-2 or TRBV6-3 and TRBJ2-1; 10 bases are a match to TRBD2. Trimming took 1 base from V and 4 from J; bases not matched to a gene: 4. This CDR3 contains 16 residues. Germline lookup yields CDR1 MNHEY and CDR2 SVGEGT. CDR3 residues: CASSYLLAGVYNEQFF. CDR3 sequence (DNA): TGTGCCAGCAGTTACTTGCTAGCGGGGGTTTACAATGAGCAGTTCTTC.

This clonotype was observed a few times. The rearrangement joins TRBV5-5 to TRBJ2-6; no definite D call. Germline V gene sequence: CDR1 SGHKS, CDR2 YYEKEE (reference sequence). V lost 3 bases to trimming and J lost 1 base, with 20 bases between them. The CDR3 extends over 19 amino acids. CDR3 DNA sequence: TGTGCCAGCAGCTCATACTCCCCCATGTTTGGTTCTGGGGCCAACGTCCTGACTTTC. This translates into CASSSYSPMFGSGANVLTF.

This clonotype was detected many times. V usage is TRBV11-2 and J usage is TRBJ2-1; 9 bases map to TRBD2. V lost 5 bases, J lost 4 bases, and 6 bases stayed unmatched. This CDR3 is 15 amino acids long. Germline loops: CDR1 SGHAT, CDR2 FQNNGV. The CDR3 nucleotides read TGTGCCAGCAGCGCAGGGGCGGGAGGGTACAATGAGCAGTTCTTC. Translated: CASSAGAGGYNEQFF.

This clonotype was recorded at least ten times. The V and J genes are TRBV28 and TRBJ2-6; the D gene could be TRBD1 or TRBD2 (5 bases each). The CDR3 spans 17 residues. CDR1 is MDHEN and CDR2 is SYDVKM in the germline V gene. Trimming took 4 bases from V and 2 from J, leaving 15 bases between them. This CDR3 is CASSSPGGGTGANVLTF. The DNA of the CDR3 is TGTGCCAGCAGTTCCCCAGGTGGGGGAACTGGGGCCAACGTCCTGACTTTC.

The chain couples TRBV6-6 to TRBJ2-1, with 9 nucleotides matching TRBD2. Germline CDR1 reads MNHNY; CDR2 reads SVGAGI (reference sequence). This CDR3 comprises 14 residues. Trimming removed 7 bases from V and 6 bases from J; junction bases left unmatched: 7. In nucleotides, the CDR3 is TGTGCCAGCATGGGGCTAGCGGGAACCAATGAGCAGTTCTTC. The encoded protein is CASMGLAGTNEQFF.

This sequence joins TRBV6-5 and TRBJ1-5; TRBD1 matches at 8 bases. The CDR3 spans 15 residues. V shed 6 bases and J 1 base; nucleotides not matched to a gene: 5. Germline CDR1 and CDR2: MNHEY and SVGAGI. The CDR3 region is CASSRTGRSNQPQHF. CDR3 coding DNA: TGTGCCAGCAGCCGGACAGGGAGGAGCAATCAGCCCCAGCATTTT.

This clonotype came up many times. V and J are TRBV10-3 and TRBJ2-7; D is possibly TRBD2 (5 bases). V lost 3 bases, J lost 2 bases, and 8 bases lay in between. The germline CDR1 and CDR2 sequences are ENHRY and SYGVKD. The CDR3 contains 13 residues. The chain's CDR3 is CAISDRAAYEQYF. The CDR3 DNA sequence: TGTGCCATCAGTGATCGAGCGGCCTACGAGCAGTACTTC.